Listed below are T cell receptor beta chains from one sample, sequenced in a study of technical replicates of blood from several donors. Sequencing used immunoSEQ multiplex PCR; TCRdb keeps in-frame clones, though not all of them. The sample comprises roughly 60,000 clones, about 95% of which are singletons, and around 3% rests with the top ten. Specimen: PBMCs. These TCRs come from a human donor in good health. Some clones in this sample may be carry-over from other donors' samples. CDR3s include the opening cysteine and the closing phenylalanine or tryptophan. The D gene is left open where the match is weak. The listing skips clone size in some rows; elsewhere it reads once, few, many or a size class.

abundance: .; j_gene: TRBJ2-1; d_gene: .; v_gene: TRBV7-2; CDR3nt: TGTGCCAGCAGCTACCCCCAGGGGATGGGTGAGCAGTTCTTC; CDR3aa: CASSYPQGMGEQFF
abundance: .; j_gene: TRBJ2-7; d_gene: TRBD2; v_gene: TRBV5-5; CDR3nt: TGTGCCAGCAGCGGCGGGACTAGCATCCCCCACGAGCAGTACTTC; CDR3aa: CASSGGTSIPHEQYF
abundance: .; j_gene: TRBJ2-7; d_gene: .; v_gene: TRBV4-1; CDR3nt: TGCGCCAGCAGCCAAGGGACTCTTAGGAACGAGCAGTACTTC; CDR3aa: CASSQGTLRNEQYF
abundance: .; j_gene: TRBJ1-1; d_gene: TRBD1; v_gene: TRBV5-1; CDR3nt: TGCGCCAGCAGCTCCGGACAGGGGGCGTGGGGGACTGAAGCTTTCTTT; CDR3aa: CASSSGQGAWGTEAFF
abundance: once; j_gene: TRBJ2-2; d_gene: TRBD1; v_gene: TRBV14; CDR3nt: TGTGCCAGCAGCCCCCCCAGACAGGGCTCGAACACCGGGGAGCTGTTTTTT; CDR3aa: CASSPPRQGSNTGELFF
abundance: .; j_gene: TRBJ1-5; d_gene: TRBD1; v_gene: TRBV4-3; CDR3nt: TGCGCCAGCAGCCAGGGGACAGGGAGCAATCAGCCCCAGCATTTT; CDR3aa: CASSQGTGSNQPQHF
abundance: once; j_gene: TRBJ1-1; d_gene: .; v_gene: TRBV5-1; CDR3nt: TGCGCCAGCAGCTTGGACAGGGCGTACGCTGAAGCTTTCTTT; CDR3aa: CASSLDRAYAEAFF
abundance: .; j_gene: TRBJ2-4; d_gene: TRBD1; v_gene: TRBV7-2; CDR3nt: TGTGCCAGCAGCTTAGGGGGCTGGGACAGCACCAAAAACATTCAGTACTTC; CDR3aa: CASSLGGWDSTKNIQYF
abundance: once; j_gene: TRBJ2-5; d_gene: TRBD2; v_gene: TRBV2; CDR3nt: TGTGCCAGCACACAGGAGGGTAGCGGGGGATCTCCGACGGGGACCCAGTACTTC; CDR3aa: CASTQEGSGGSPTGTQYF
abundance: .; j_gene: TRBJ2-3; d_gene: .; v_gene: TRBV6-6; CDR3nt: TGTGCCAGCACTCTATGGAGTAGCACAGATACGCAGTATTTT; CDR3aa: CASTLWSSTDTQYF
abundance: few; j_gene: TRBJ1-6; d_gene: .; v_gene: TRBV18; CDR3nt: TGTGCCAGCTCCCGCATGAGGGATTCACCCCTCCACTTT; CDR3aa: CASSRMRDSPLHF
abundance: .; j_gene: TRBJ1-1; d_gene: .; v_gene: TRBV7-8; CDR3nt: TGTGCCAGCAGCTTCGGGGGACGGAACACTGAAGCTTTCTTT; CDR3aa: CASSFGGRNTEAFF
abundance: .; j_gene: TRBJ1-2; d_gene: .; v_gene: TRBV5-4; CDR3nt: TGTGCCAGCAGCTTGACAGCTAACTATGGCTACACCTTC; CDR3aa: CASSLTANYGYTF
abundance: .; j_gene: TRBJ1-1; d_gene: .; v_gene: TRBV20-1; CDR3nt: TGCAGTGCTTACAGGGTTGAAGCTTTCTTT; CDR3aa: CSAYRVEAFF
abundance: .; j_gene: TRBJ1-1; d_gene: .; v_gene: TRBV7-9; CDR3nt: TGTGCCAGCAGCTTAGTTGGGGGGGACACTGAAGCTTTCTTT; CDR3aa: CASSLVGGDTEAFF
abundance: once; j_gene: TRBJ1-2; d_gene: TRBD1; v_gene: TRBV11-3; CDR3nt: TGTGCCAGCAGCTTAGGGGCCGGACAGGGAGTCTATGGCTACACCTTC; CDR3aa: CASSLGAGQGVYGYTF
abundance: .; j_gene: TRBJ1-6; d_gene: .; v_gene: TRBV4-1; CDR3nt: TGCGCCAGCAGCCGCGAAACAAGCAGGGTTAGGAATTCACCCCTCCACTTT; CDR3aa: CASSRETSRVRNSPLHF
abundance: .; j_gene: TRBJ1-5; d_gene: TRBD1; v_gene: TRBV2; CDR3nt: TGTGCCAGCAGTGATTCGACAGGGGCCGGCAATCAGCCCCAGCATTTT; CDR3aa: CASSDSTGAGNQPQHF
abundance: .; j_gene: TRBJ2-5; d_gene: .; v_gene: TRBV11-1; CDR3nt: TGTGCCAGCAGCTTCGGTGGTGAGACCCAGTACTTC; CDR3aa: CASSFGGETQYF
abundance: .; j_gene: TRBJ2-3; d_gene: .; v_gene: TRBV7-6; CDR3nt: TGTGCCAGCAGCAAGAGTAGCGAAACCAGCACAGATACGCAGTATTTT; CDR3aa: CASSKSSETSTDTQYF
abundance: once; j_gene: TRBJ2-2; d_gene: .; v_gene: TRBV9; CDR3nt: TGTGCCAGCAGTTTCGACTTGAACACCGGGGAGCTGTTTTTT; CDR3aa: CASSFDLNTGELFF
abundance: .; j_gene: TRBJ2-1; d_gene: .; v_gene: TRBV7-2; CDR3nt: TGTGCCAGCAGCTTAGCTATCGGAGAGGAGCAGTTCTTC; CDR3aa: CASSLAIGEEQFF
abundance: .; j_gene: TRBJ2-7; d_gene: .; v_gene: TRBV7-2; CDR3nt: TGTGCCAGCAGCTTGGAACAGGTGGCCGGGCAGTACTTC; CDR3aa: CASSLEQVAGQYF
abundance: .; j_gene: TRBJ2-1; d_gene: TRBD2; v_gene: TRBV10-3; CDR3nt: TGTGCCATCAGAGGGACTAGCGGCTCGGACAATGAGCAGTTCTTC; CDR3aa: CAIRGTSGSDNEQFF